The clone carrying this T cell receptor delta chain was picked up a small number of times. Since a far larger clone is one base different, this is likely a read error. Other DNA sequences from this sample encode an identical CDR3 as well. This CDR3 is built from 18 residues. Deletions cut 0 bases from V and 3 bases from J, with 22 bases between. Germline V CDR1 and CDR2: GEAIGNYY, EKD. This specimen comes from a study of gamma-delta T cells after stem cell transplantation. TCRdb re-called the RT-PCR reads using CATT. This table holds 1,000 to 1,500 delta-chain clones, roughly 5% found once. Sequences were obtained from gamma-delta T cells. The rearrangement uses TRDV2 and TRDJ1; tentative D call: TRDD3 (6 bases). The origin of this receptor is a human donor. It is not recorded whose cells these are; they may come from a transplant donor. In DNA, the CDR3 is TGTGCCTGTGACACCTTAGGGGCTTCTGGAGGATACTCCGATAAACTCATCTTT. This translates into CACDTLGASGGYSDKLIF.